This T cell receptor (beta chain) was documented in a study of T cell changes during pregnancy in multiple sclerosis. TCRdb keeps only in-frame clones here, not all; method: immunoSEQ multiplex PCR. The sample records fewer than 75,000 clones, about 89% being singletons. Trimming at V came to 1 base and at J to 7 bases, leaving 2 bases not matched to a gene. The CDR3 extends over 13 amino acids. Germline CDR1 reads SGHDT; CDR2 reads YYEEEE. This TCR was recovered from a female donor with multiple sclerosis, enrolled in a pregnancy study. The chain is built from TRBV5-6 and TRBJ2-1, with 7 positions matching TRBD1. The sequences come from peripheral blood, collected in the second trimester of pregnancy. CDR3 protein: CASSLTGENEQFF. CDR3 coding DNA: TGTGCCAGCAGCTTGACAGGGGAGAATGAGCAGTTCTTC.